This T cell receptor (beta chain) was found in a study of T cell changes during pregnancy in multiple sclerosis. Profiled with immunoSEQ multiplex PCR; TCRdb holds only in-frame clones, not every one. The table records tens of thousands of clones, more than 85% of them present only once. For this clone: The identical CDR3 is also encoded by other nucleotide sequences in the sample.

The germline gives CDR1 MNHEY, CDR2 SVGAGI. Trimming stripped 2 bases from V and 10 bases from J, with 6 bases between. This CDR3 contains 12 residues. The sample consisted of CD4+ T cells from peripheral blood mononuclear cells, taken after pregnancy. The clonotype comes from a female donor in good health, enrolled as a control in a pregnancy study. The chain couples TRBV6-5 to TRBJ1-6; D remains unclear. The chain's CDR3 is CASSYGRSPLHF. CDR3 in DNA: TGTGCCAGCAGTTACGGTAGATCACCCCTCCACTTT.